Presented here are 18 T cell receptor beta chains from one specimen sequenced in a study of T cells after yellow fever vaccination. One entry per CDR3 protein, called by TCRdb with MiXCR from the 5' RACE reads. This sample carries about 240,000 distinct CDR3 sequences, 6.9% of them seen once, and the ten largest clones take approximately 0.84%. The specimen was CD4+ T cells sorted from PBMCs, collected 15 days after the yellow fever booster vaccination. The receptors stem from a man in his thirties or forties who received the YFV17D yellow fever vaccine.

The table lists this clonotype with a few counts. The chain links TRBV19 to TRBJ2-6, with D possibly called TRBD1 or TRBD2 (7 bases each). Trimming pared 0 bases from V and 3 bases from J, leaving 15 bases between. Per germline, CDR1 LNHDA and CDR2 SQIVND (reference sequence). This CDR3 is built from 18 residues. CDR3 nucleotides: TGTGCCAGTAGTATAGATGGGAGGGGGCTCTTTGGGGCCAACGTCCTGACTTTC. It encodes CASSIDGRGLFGANVLTF.

At least ten counts were recorded for this clonotype. The V call is TRBV9, the J call TRBJ2-7; D call uncertain. The CDR3 loop spans 15 amino acids. V was cut by 4 bases and J by 2 bases, with 16 bases left in between. Germline lookup yields CDR1 SGDLS and CDR2 YYNGEE. The CDR3 bases are TGTGCCAGCAGCTTCCCCGCTAGTCGGGCCTACGAGCAGTACTTC. Protein product: CASSFPASRAYEQYF.

This clonotype was seen ten or more times. The chain uses TRBV7-2 and TRBJ2-7; D call uncertain. From germline, CDR1 is SGHTA and CDR2 FQGNSA. This CDR3 is built from 15 residues. Between the trimmed V and J ends, which lost 2 bases and 5 bases, there was a span of 16 bases. The CDR3 region has the DNA TGTGCCAGCAGCTTACCGGGCCCCCCAGGCCACGAGCAGTACTTC. This codes for CASSLPGPPGHEQYF.

By proportion, this clonotype is medium-sized (0.01 to 0.1%). The chain has TRBV20-1 and TRBJ2-1; D is ambiguous. From germline, CDR1 is DFQATT and CDR2 SNEGSKA (reference sequence). CDR3 size: 14 residues. Trimming left V 5 bases short and J 6 bases short, with 17 bases between. CDR3 sequence (DNA): TGCAGTGCTGAAGGATTTGGACGATTCAATGAGCAGTTCTTC. As protein: CSAEGFGRFNEQFF.

V usage is TRBV6-2 or TRBV6-3 and J usage is TRBJ2-1; D is unclear. The germline gives CDR1 MNHEY, CDR2 SVGEGT. This CDR3 is built from 14 residues. The V end lost 0 bases, the J end lost 7 bases, and 10 bases lay between the germline ends. CDR3 sequence: CASSYSTVGNEQFF. CDR3 DNA sequence: TGTGCCAGCAGTTACTCCACAGTCGGTAATGAGCAGTTCTTC.

This clonotype has a handful of counts. The chain employs TRBV10-3 and TRBJ2-7; 7 bases line up with TRBD1. V was clipped by 4 bases and J by 2 bases; unmatched bases: 5. The CDR3 has 14 amino acids. Germline V gives CDR1 ENHRY, CDR2 SYGVKD. CDR3 amino acids: CAISVLQGAYEQYF. Here the CDR3 DNA reads TGTGCCATCAGTGTGTTGCAGGGGGCCTACGAGCAGTACTTC.

This clonotype was seen more than once but under ten times. This chain uses TRBV29-1 with TRBJ2-7; weak D call: TRBD1 (5 bases). The CDR3 loop spans 14 amino acids. Looked up from germline, CDR1 is SQVTM and CDR2 is ANQGSEA. V dropped 6 bases and J dropped 0 bases, with 15 bases sitting between them. The CDR3 DNA sequence: TGCAGCGTCCTTCAGGGCCTCCCCTCCTACGAGCAGTACTTC. This encodes CSVLQGLPSYEQYF.

The DNA of the CDR3 is TGTGCCAGCAGCTTAGCGCCTAGCGGGGCCTCTGGGGCCAACGTCCTGACTTTC. Encoded protein: CASSLAPSGASGANVLTF. The genes are TRBV7-2 and TRBJ2-6; 9 nucleotides agree with TRBD2. The CDR3 is made up of 18 amino acids. V lost 0 bases and J lost 0; bases outside the gene matches: 3. Germline V CDR1 and CDR2: SGHTA, FQGNSA.

The sample holds a few counts of this clonotype. V usage is TRBV20-1 and J usage is TRBJ2-7; 10 bases match TRBD1. The germline V gene encodes CDR1 DFQATT and CDR2 SNEGSKA (reference sequence). The CDR3 is 13 residues long. The J segment lost 7 bases and the V segment lost 3 bases, leaving 6 bases of the junction unmatched. The CDR3 sequence: CSARDRGLREQYF. CDR3 nucleotides: TGCAGTGCTAGGGACAGGGGGTTACGGGAGCAGTACTTC.

The chain couples TRBV6-5 to TRBJ2-4, with TRBD1 matching 9 bases. Unmatched junction bases numbered 4, after V lost 0 bases and J lost 1 base. The CDR3 totals 17 residues. The germline V gene encodes CDR1 MNHEY and CDR2 SVGAGI. CDR3 loop: CASSYSVGQGAKNIQYF. The CDR3 nucleotides are TGTGCCAGCAGTTACTCGGTTGGACAGGGGGCCAAAAACATTCAGTACTTC.

This rearrangement joins TRBV20-1 to TRBJ2-3; 13 bases agree with TRBD2. V gave up 4 bases and J gave up 4 bases; unmatched junction bases: 5. CDR3 size: 15 residues. Germline V gene data show CDR1 as DFQATT and CDR2 as SNEGSKA (reference sequence). The CDR3 loop is CSATRTSGSSDTQYF. In nucleotides, the CDR3 is TGCAGTGCTACCAGGACTAGCGGGAGTTCAGATACGCAGTATTTT.

This clonotype came up a few times. This sequence joins TRBV5-1 and TRBJ2-3, with 7 bases lining up with TRBD1. J was trimmed by 2 bases and V by 3 bases; bases with no gene match: 9. The CDR3 contains 16 residues. Germline CDR1 is SGHRS and CDR2 is YFSETQ. Here the CDR3 reads CASSSAGTEFTDTQYF. CDR3 nucleotides: TGCGCCAGCAGCTCAGCCGGGACAGAGTTCACAGATACGCAGTATTTT.

This clonotype was observed many times. J is TRBJ1-5 and V is TRBV24-1; possibly TRBD1 for D (5 bases). The CDR3 is made up of 12 amino acids. The germline V and J ends were trimmed by 4 bases and 9 bases, with 9 bases remaining between them. Germline V gene data show CDR1 as KGHDR and CDR2 as SFDVKD. For the CDR3, the DNA is TGTGCCACCAGTGACGGGGCTCGGCCCCAGCATTTT. This gives the protein CATSDGARPQHF.

This clonotype was observed a handful of times. The chain is built from TRBV7-2 and TRBJ2-1; possibly TRBD2 for D (6 bases). Germline lookup yields CDR1 SGHTA and CDR2 FQGNSA. This CDR3 spans 14 amino acids. Trimming pared 4 bases from V and 9 bases from J, leaving 16 bases between. CDR3 DNA sequence: TGTGCCAGCAGCTCTAGTCGGGGGACGGGTGAGCAGTTCTTC. This translates into CASSSSRGTGEQFF.

The chain joins TRBV5-1 to TRBJ2-1, with TRBD2 matching over 16 bases. The V gene end was trimmed by 4 bases and the J gene end by 10 bases; junction bases not matched to a gene: 5. Per germline, CDR1 SGHRS and CDR2 YFSETQ. The CDR3 spans 15 residues. CDR3 bases: TGCGCCAGCAGCCCGGGACTAGCGGGAGGGATCGAGCAGTTCTTC. Its protein is CASSPGLAGGIEQFF.

A few counts support this clonotype. The chain carries TRBV7-2 and TRBJ2-7, with D perhaps matching TRBD2 (6 bases). CDR3 size: 17 residues. V was clipped by 1 base and J by 5 bases, with 21 bases between them. The germline gives CDR1 SGHTA, CDR2 FQGNSA. Here the CDR3 DNA reads TGTGCCAGCAGCTTAGTTATCGGTTCGCGGGATGTCCACGAGCAGTACTTC. It encodes CASSLVIGSRDVHEQYF.

The V and J genes are TRBV5-4 and TRBJ2-1, with 8 bases lining up with TRBD1. V shed 1 base, J shed 10 bases, and the junction held 10 bases outside the gene matches. Germline CDR1 reads SGHNT; CDR2 reads YYREEE (reference sequence). The CDR3 spans 15 residues. The CDR3 sequence is CASSLPGTGYREQFF. CDR3 bases: TGTGCCAGCAGCTTGCCCGGGACAGGCTACAGGGAGCAGTTCTTC.

This clonotype was seen more than once but under ten times. The chain joins TRBV28 to TRBJ1-5; D gene uncertain. Trimming stripped 10 bases from V and 6 bases from J, with 16 bases between. Germline V gives CDR1 MDHEN, CDR2 SYDVKM. The CDR3 consists of 13 residues. This CDR3 is CATRSPGSQPQHF. As DNA, the CDR3 is TGTGCCACCCGTTCGCCGGGAAGTCAGCCCCAGCATTTT. Complete variable domain (other parts from reference TRBV28 and TRBJ1-5): DVKVTQSSRYLVKRTGEKVFLECVQDMDHENMFWYRQDPGLGLRLIYFSYDVKMKEKGDIPEGYSVSREKKERFSLILESASTNQTSMYLCATRSPGSQPQHFGDGTRLSIL.